This T cell receptor (beta chain) stems from a study of metastatic and nonmetastatic thyroid tumors. Across the whole study: Where malignant and benign thyroid patients were concerned, repertoires were compared across blood and tumor or nodule tissue.

The study, taken as a whole, reports: For both blood and tumor, malignant thyroid tumors reportedly showed significantly higher TCR beta diversity than benign nodules did.

CDR1 is SQVTM and CDR2 is ANQGSEA in the germline V gene. CDR3 length: 13 residues. V shed 4 bases, J shed 4 bases, and the junction held 5 bases outside the gene matches. This clone was seen many times. Its target is not known. Thyroid surgery was preceded by no treatment in any patient. The authors' processing: Clinicopathological groups differed in CDR3, with these differences serving to build a distant-metastasis classifier for papillary thyroid cancer. MiXCR was used by TCRdb to re-call the PCR reads. TCRdb assigned the V and J calls; the authors' analysis was not used. The data hold approximately 32,000 clones, with approximately 16% observed a single time.

The sequence came from a male donor with papillary thyroid cancer or a benign thyroid nodule (not recorded which). Some clones in this sample may be carry-over from other donors' samples. This chain links TRBV29-1 with TRBJ1-2; 8 nucleotides line up with TRBD1. Sequences were obtained from blood. In DNA form, the CDR3 reads TGCAGCGTTGGATCGGGACAGGCCTATGGCTACACCTTC. This gives the protein CSVGSGQAYGYTF.